This T cell receptor beta chain was sequenced for a study of low-dose radiotherapy and immunotherapy resistance in tumors. Background on the study: Cohort 1 received 0.5 Gy per fraction every 2 weeks, totaling 6.5 Gy. Administration of intravenous cyclophosphamide at 200 mg/m2 took place every two weeks, one day before radiation and immunotherapy. Every two weeks patients got nivolumab 240 mg flat dose, plus ipilimumab 1 mg/kg every six weeks, intravenously.

TRAV- and TRBV-specific primers were used for first-strand cDNA, which covered alpha and beta chains. The authors amplified TCRs for 20 PCR cycles with a constant-region primer and a V-primer adapter. TCRdb independently ran MiXCR on the reads; one entry per CDR3 protein. The sample has more than 7,000 distinct CDR3 sequences, 53% seen once; the top ten hold 10% to 15%. The V gene end was trimmed by 2 bases and the J gene end by 4 bases; junction bases not matched to a gene: 5. Germline V CDR1 and CDR2: SGHRS, YFSETQ. The length of the CDR3 is 14 residues. As their treatment, donors received nivolumab, ipilimumab, aspirin, low-dose cyclophosphamide and low-dose radiotherapy.

The rearrangement joins TRBV5-1 to TRBJ2-7, with TRBD1 matching over 8 bases. This TCR was recovered from a human donor with advanced metastatic prostate, ovarian, gallbladder or colorectal cancer (not recorded which). This table probably holds off-target reads from a library built for another chain. The CDR3 sequence: CASSLEDRAYEQYF. The CDR3 coding sequence is TGCGCCAGCAGCTTAGAGGACAGGGCGTACGAGCAGTACTTC.